This TCR beta chain was retrieved from a study of T-cell memory formation after mild COVID-19. Findings and limits, study-wide: Pre-infection memory carried some responding clones, suggesting that cross-reactive memory joined.

The TCR alpha and TCR beta cDNA libraries, bearing sample barcodes and UMIs, were generated by 5'RACE using constant-segment primers. TCRdb fed the 5' RACE reads into MiXCR, producing one record per CDR3 protein. Of roughly 190,000 distinct CDR3 sequences in the sample, approximately 10% were seen once. At least ten counts were recorded for this clonotype. What it recognizes is unknown. The TCR sequence derives from a man younger than 30 who had mild COVID-19 (a few samples of this study predate the infection). Cell type and time point are not known. The sequenced material came from PBMCs or a T cell subset sorted from them (not recorded which).

CDR3 in amino acids: CASSLRSVDEQFF. The CDR3 nucleotides read TGTGCCAGCAGCCTTCGTTCAGTCGATGAGCAGTTCTTC. V is TRBV7-2 and J is TRBJ2-1; D is undetermined. Germline CDR1 SGHTA, CDR2 FQGNSA. The CDR3 contains 13 residues. V dropped 5 bases and J dropped 8 bases, with 13 bases sitting between them.